What follows describes a single T cell receptor beta chain. No antigen is known for it. Germline CDR1 reads SGHNT; CDR2 reads YYREEE (reference sequence). The CDR3 consists of 14 residues. V lost 4 bases and J 1 base, leaving 11 bases between the germline ends. The source of the sample is a study of cytomegalovirus exposure and HLA in healthy donors. The PCR employed 60 Vbeta primers together with 13 Jbeta primers. Sequencing used immunoSEQ multiplex PCR; TCRdb keeps in-frame clones, though not all of them. The sample holds roughly 180,000 clones, approximately 80% seen once. Overall study results and limits: Upon later analysis, HLA-associated TCR beta chains proved more clonally expanded than other, equally common chains. A missense variant in DCLRE1C was later tied to TCR beta V- and J-gene trimming. Among TCR beta chains, those listed as cytomegalovirus-associated numbered fewer than 200. Most subjects' HLA-A and HLA-B alleles were reportedly predicted from TCR beta sequences.

The chain links TRBV5-4 to TRBJ1-2; a weak D match, TRBD1 (6 bases). The sequenced material came from PBMCs. This TCR was sampled from a female donor in good health and CMV-seronegative. The CDR3 nucleotides are TGTGCCAGCAGCGTTGGACAGAATAACTATGGCTACACCTTC. Its translation: CASSVGQNNYGYTF.